This TCR beta chain was captured in a study of T cell changes during pregnancy in multiple sclerosis. TCRdb's table, derived via immunoSEQ multiplex PCR, lists solely in-frame clones and lacks some. The sample holds more than 85,000 clones, 94% seen once. Material: peripheral blood, obtained after pregnancy. The clonotype originates from a female donor in good health, enrolled as a control in a pregnancy study.

CDR3: CASSGFTGGPNEQFF. The DNA for the CDR3 is TGTGCCAGCAGCGGGTTCACGGGGGGCCCAAATGAGCAGTTCTTC. The chain links TRBV14 to TRBJ2-1; weak D call: TRBD2 (7 bases). The CDR3 extends over 15 amino acids. V lost 5 bases and J lost 7, with 18 bases in between. Germline V CDR1 and CDR2: SGHDN, FVKESK.